This T cell receptor beta chain was recovered during a study of cytomegalovirus exposure and HLA in healthy donors. V was pared by 4 bases and J by 4 bases, with 5 bases of the junction left unmatched. The V gene's germline CDR1 is SGHNT and CDR2 YYREEE (reference sequence). This CDR3 has 15 amino acids. Measured with immunoSEQ multiplex PCR; TCRdb has only the in-frame clones, and not every one. The table includes 71,000 or so clones, approximately 94% detected once. This sequence was found in a woman under 30 in good health and CMV-seronegative. The chain employs TRBV5-4 and TRBJ2-3, with 11 positions matching TRBD2. Sequencing was done on a sample of PBMCs. The DNA of the CDR3 is TGTGCCAGCAGCCCGGCTAGCGGGGGGTCAGATACGCAGTATTTT. This gives the protein CASSPASGGSDTQYF. The variable domain in full, completed from reference TRBV5-4 and TRBJ2-3, reads ETGVTQSPTHLIKTRGQQVTLRCSSQSGHNTVSWYQQALGQGPQFIFQYYREEENGRGNFPPRFSGLQFPNYSSELNVNALELDDSALYLCASSPASGGSDTQYFGPGTRLTVL.